These 13 T cell receptor beta chains share one sample of origin, sequenced in a study of shared clonotypes between healthy human individuals (dated by TCRdb to between 2020 and 2021). Library prep was done by the immunoSEQ multiplex PCR assay. Sourced from immuneACCESS, this table was stored by TCRdb with only in-frame sequences that have V and J called. A share of the clones is absent; for the studies checked, an unresolved V gene accounts for under half, and the remainder has no known explanation. The sample profile shows a few million clones; more than 80% of them were found once. The ten most abundant clones make up under 0.45% of the sample. The sample consisted of naive CD4+ T cells from PBMCs. Reading the label with the study, this specimen's cell subset or site is: CD45RA+ positively selected. The receptors originated from a man younger than 35 in good health. Some clones in this sample may be carry-over from other donors' samples.

In DNA, the CDR3 is TGTGCCAGCAGATCCCTCGGGGGGTTAGGGTCCCCCACTGAAGCTTTCTTT. As protein: CASRSLGGLGSPTEAFF. The chain has TRBV7-3 and TRBJ1-1; weak D call: TRBD1 (5 bases). The CDR3 consists of 17 residues. Germline values: CDR1 SGHTA, CDR2 FQGTGA. Trimming shortened V by 6 bases and J by 4 bases, and 24 bases separated the two germline ends.

The rearrangement links TRBV5-5 to TRBJ2-7; TRBD2 matches 9 bases. With V trimmed by 4 bases and J by 3 bases, 23 bases remained unmatched. CDR3 length: 20 residues. Germline CDR1 SGHKS, CDR2 YYEKEE (reference sequence). CDR3 protein: CASSHRDATLGLAGFYEQYF. The CDR3 DNA follows: TGTGCCAGCAGCCACCGGGATGCCACCCTCGGGCTAGCGGGATTCTACGAGCAGTACTTC.

CDR3 DNA sequence: TGTGCCAGCAGCTTAGTCGAGGGTCAGCCCCAGCATTTT. It codes for CASSLVEGQPQHF. The V and J genes are TRBV7-8 and TRBJ1-5, with D unclear. In germline, CDR1 is SGHVS, CDR2 FQNEAQ. This CDR3 comprises 13 residues. Trimming stripped 1 base from V and 6 bases from J, with 7 bases between.

This chain connects TRBV5-5 to TRBJ2-7, with TRBD1 matching over 9 bases. CDR1 and CDR2 (germline): SGHKS, YYEKEE (reference sequence). J gave up 6 bases and V 4 bases, and 5 bases lay outside the gene matches. The CDR3 length is 13 residues. The CDR3 DNA follows: TGTGCCAGCAGCAAGGGACAGGGTATCGAGCAGTACTTC. This encodes CASSKGQGIEQYF.

The chain uses TRBV16 and TRBJ1-1, with D unclear. Trimming took off 8 bases at V and 3 bases at J, with 16 bases between the two ends. CDR3 size: 14 residues. Looked up from germline, CDR1 is KGHSY and CDR2 is FQNENV. CDR3 coding DNA: TGTGCCAGCTCCGCGGCGGTAGCGTACACTGAAGCTTTCTTT. Translated: CASSAAVAYTEAFF.

This clone was found once. This chain joins TRBV29-1 and TRBJ2-3; 12 bases are a match to TRBD2. CDR3 length: 17 amino acids. Germline loops: CDR1 SQVTM, CDR2 ANQGSEA. Trimming at V came to 4 bases and at J to 5 bases, leaving 13 bases not matched to a gene. The CDR3 nucleotides read TGCAGCGTTGCTCAGGGTACTAGCGGGAGGCGGGGAGATACGCAGTATTTT. Its protein product is CSVAQGTSGRRGDTQYF.

The chain recombines TRBV4-3 with TRBJ2-7, with D possibly being TRBD2 (6 bases). CDR3 size: 15 residues. CDR1 is LGHNA and CDR2 is YSLEER in the germline V gene. Between the trimmed V and J ends, which lost 3 bases and 2 bases, there was a span of 14 bases. CDR3 region: CASSQVGGKTYEQYF. DNA of the CDR3: TGCGCCAGCAGCCAGGTGGGGGGTAAGACCTACGAGCAGTACTTC.

The chain links TRBV6-6 to TRBJ2-3; D call uncertain. Trimming took off 2 bases at V and 2 bases at J, with 5 bases between the two ends. Per the germline V gene, CDR1 is MNHNY and CDR2 is SVGAGI (reference sequence). CDR3 length: 13 amino acids. The CDR3 here is CASSYGDTDTQYF. CDR3 in DNA: TGTGCCAGCAGTTACGGGGACACAGATACGCAGTATTTT.

The rearrangement uses TRBV6-1 and TRBJ2-1; 8 nucleotides agree with TRBD2. V lost 7 bases to trimming and J lost 9 bases; unmatched junction nucleotides: 14. CDR1 is MNHNS, CDR2 SASEGT, per germline. The CDR3 sequence is 15 residues long. In DNA form, the CDR3 reads TGTGCCAGCACGAAGGCAGCGGGAGAGCCAGGTGAGCAGTTCTTC. Translated, it gives CASTKAAGEPGEQFF.

The chain has TRBV5-4 and TRBJ2-7; a weak D match, TRBD1 (5 bases). Per germline, CDR1 SGHNT and CDR2 YYREEE (reference sequence). This CDR3 is 13 amino acids long. The ends were cut back, 4 bases at V and 6 bases at J, with 14 bases in the middle. CDR3 nucleotides: TGTGCCAGCAGCGTGATCAGGGCTGGCGAGCAGTACTTC. Amino acids: CASSVIRAGEQYF.

The genes are TRBV7-9 and TRBJ1-3, with a possible D match to TRBD1 (5 bases). In germline, CDR1 is SEHNR, CDR2 FQNEAQ (reference sequence). This CDR3 is 19 amino acids long. The V gene lost 0 bases and the J gene lost 0 bases, with 18 bases spanning the gap. The CDR3, as DNA: TGTGCCAGCAGCTTAGCGGTAGGGCGTCCAGGGATCTCTGGAAACACCATATATTTT. The encoded protein is CASSLAVGRPGISGNTIYF.

V and J are TRBV5-1 and TRBJ2-1; D possibly corresponds to TRBD2 (6 bases). There are 18 residues in the CDR3. The germline gives CDR1 SGHRS, CDR2 YFSETQ. V dropped 0 bases and J dropped 4 bases, with 20 bases sitting between them. In DNA form, the CDR3 reads TGCGCCAGCAGCTTGGGGAGGGCGCCTTGGGTGGAGTACAATGAGCAGTTCTTC. Its protein is CASSLGRAPWVEYNEQFF.

The chain employs TRBV7-2 and TRBJ2-7; 12 positions match TRBD2. The V gene end was trimmed by 7 bases and the J gene end by 2 bases; junction bases not matched to a gene: 9. Germline V gene lookup returns CDR1 SGHTA and CDR2 FQGNSA. The CDR3 sequence is 16 residues long. The chain's CDR3 is CASTLLPSGRAYEQYF. CDR3 bases: TGTGCCAGCACCCTACTACCTAGCGGGAGGGCCTACGAGCAGTACTTC. Full variable domain (remainder filled in from reference TRBV7-2 and TRBJ2-7): GAGVSQSPSNKVTEKGKDVELRCDPISGHTALYWYRQSLGQGLEFLIYFQGNSAPDKSGLPSDRFSAERTGGSVSTLTIQRTQQEDSAVYLCASTLLPSGRAYEQYFGPGTRLTVT.